The sequence of this TCR beta chain was determined in a study of CD8+ T cells in alopecia areata. It was cDNA, reverse transcribed from extracted RNA, that served as the sequencing template. Assay: immunoSEQ multiplex PCR; the TCRdb copy retains only in-frame clones and omits some. The top ten clones hold 0.95% to 1% of a sample with roughly 140,000 clones, about 51% of them seen once. Looked up from germline, CDR1 is SGHRS and CDR2 is YFSETQ. The V gene lost 5 bases and the J gene lost 2 bases, with 19 bases spanning the gap. The CDR3 totals 16 residues. The receptor comes from a human donor with alopecia areata. The chain has TRBV5-1 and TRBJ2-5; D unclear. The material was CD4+ T cells sorted from blood, obtained at week 0. The CDR3 region is CASSSRLGSVQETQYF. The CDR3, as DNA: TGCGCCAGCAGTTCCCGACTTGGCAGCGTACAAGAGACCCAGTACTTC.